This T cell receptor (beta chain) was obtained from a study of blood T cell repertoires in COVID-19. This clone was found once. The CDR3 is made up of 15 amino acids. With V trimmed by 2 bases and J by 14 bases, 18 bases remained unmatched. Germline CDR1 and CDR2: GTSNPN and SVGIG (reference sequence). The repertoire was sequenced with immunoSEQ multiplex PCR; TCRdb's copy has only in-frame clones and lacks some. The data contain about 150,000 clones, approximately 77% of them singletons. The origin of this receptor is a woman older than 75 with active or convalescent COVID-19. This chain uses TRBV30 with TRBJ1-2, with 9 bases aligning to TRBD1. The sample taken for sequencing was peripheral blood. CDR3 residues: CAWSLALSGTGYLTF. The CDR3 coding sequence is TGTGCCTGGAGTCTCGCCCTATCCGGGACAGGGTACTTGACCTTC.